This TCR beta chain appears in the sequencing data of a study of early T cells in non-severe SARS-CoV-2 infection. Across the study: Chains were unpaired, as sequencing was done on bulk RNA from unsorted whole blood. Study results and limitations: Database matching using VDJdb favored anti-spike CD8 responses, with private and CD4 specificities left missing.

With regard to this clonotype: What it binds is unknown.

Each cDNA molecule carried a unique molecular identifier. MiXCR was run by TCRdb on the 5' RACE reads, yielding one entry per CDR3 protein. This table holds fewer than 85,000 distinct CDR3 sequences, about 14% found once. V lost 5 bases and J lost 4, with 16 bases in between. Germline V CDR1 and CDR2: SEHNR, FQNEAQ (reference sequence). This CDR3 is built from 15 residues. This material consisted of whole blood, taken at baseline. The receptor comes from an adult who was a healthcare worker with PCR-confirmed SARS-CoV-2 infection or an uninfected control (not recorded which). This chain connects TRBV7-9 to TRBJ2-3, with a weak D call TRBD2 (6 bases). As DNA, the CDR3 is TGTGCCAGCAGCCTAGGACTACCCGCAGCAGATACGCAGTATTTT. Translated: CASSLGLPAADTQYF.